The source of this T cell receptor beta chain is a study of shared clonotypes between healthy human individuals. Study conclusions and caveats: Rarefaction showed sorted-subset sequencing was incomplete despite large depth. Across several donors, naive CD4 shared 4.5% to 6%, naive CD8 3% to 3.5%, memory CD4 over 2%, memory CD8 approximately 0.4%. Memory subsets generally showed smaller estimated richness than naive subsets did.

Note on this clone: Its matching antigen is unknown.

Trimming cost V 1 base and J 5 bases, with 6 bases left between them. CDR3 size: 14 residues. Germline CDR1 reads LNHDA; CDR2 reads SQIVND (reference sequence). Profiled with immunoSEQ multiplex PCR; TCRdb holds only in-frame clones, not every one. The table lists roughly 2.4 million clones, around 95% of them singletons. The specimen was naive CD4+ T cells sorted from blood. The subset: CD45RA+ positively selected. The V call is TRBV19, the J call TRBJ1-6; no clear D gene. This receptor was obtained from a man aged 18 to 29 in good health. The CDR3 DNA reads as TGTGCCAGTAGTATAGGGTTGGATAATTCACCCCTCCACTTT. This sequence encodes CASSIGLDNSPLHF.